Included here is one T cell receptor beta chain sequence, with context. Assay used: immunoSEQ multiplex PCR; TCRdb lists only in-frame clones, some missing. The repertoire holds 310,000 or so clones, with 87% as singletons. Germline V gene sequence: CDR1 ENHRY, CDR2 SYGVKD. This CDR3 is built from 15 residues. The V gene lost 0 bases and the J gene lost 2 bases, with 8 bases spanning the gap. The record originates from a study of blood T cell repertoires in COVID-19. Study background: Sources were T cells, B-cell-depleted T cells, or PBMCs; the material itself was cDNA or gDNA.

Input material: PBMCs or T cells enriched from blood (not recorded which). The TCR comes from a woman aged 35 to 49 who had recovered from COVID-19. The chain is built from TRBV10-3 and TRBJ2-4; the D gene is possibly TRBD1 (5 bases). For the CDR3, the DNA is TGTGCCATCAGTGAGTCGTCAGGGACCAAAAACATTCAGTACTTC. It translates to CAISESSGTKNIQYF.